The T cell receptor beta chain under discussion was sequenced for a study of human thymus T cells. Notes on the study in general: Across thymic and blood repertoires, the usage of V and J genes appeared to be biased. Thymic repertoires overlap heavily among unrelated individuals, related research has reported.

Thymic resections from corrective heart surgery supplied the tissue. Each of the donors was a healthy Finnish infant who was undergoing open corrective cardiac surgery for congenital heart defects. Clones were sequenced by immunoSEQ multiplex PCR, and TCRdb holds only the in-frame ones, with some missing. The repertoire consists of fewer than 85,000 clones, with roughly 96% occurring once and the leading ten covering approximately 0.031%. This clone has only one observation. No antigen is known for it. Germline loops: CDR1 SGHAT, CDR2 FQDESV (reference sequence). V lost 3 bases, J lost 3 bases, and 6 bases stayed unmatched. This CDR3 comprises 16 residues.

This chain uses TRBV11-1 with TRBJ2-7, with TRBD2 identical over 12 bases. The sequence was collected from a girl under three years old with a congenital heart defect but otherwise immunologically healthy. Sequencing was performed on thymus tissue. CDR3 in DNA: TGTGCCAGCAGCTTGGGGACTAGCGGGCCGAACTACGAGCAGTACTTC. As protein: CASSLGTSGPNYEQYF.